This T cell receptor beta chain was recovered during a study of T cells in Graves' hyperthyroidism and ophthalmopathy (dated by TCRdb to the late 2010s). Regarding the study in general: Peripheral blood samples were taken at the time of initial diagnosis, prior to any treatment. The paper describes TCR Vbeta CDR3 sequencing of 135 peripheral blood samples, made up of fewer than 50 ophthalmopathy patients, 70 to 75 hyperthyroidism patients and about 17 progressor patients. The 100 discovery patients were randomly split 7:3 into training and test sets. Prospective prediction of ophthalmopathy was tested in an independent validation cohort of 18 to 20 hyperthyroidism patients and 15 to 17 patients who later progressed to ophthalmopathy. A discovery cohort of around 98 patients, roughly 45 with Graves' ophthalmopathy and 55 to 65 with stable Graves' hyperthyroidism, was used to find distinguishing TCR V-J signatures. Following sampling, methimazole starting at 30 mg daily was given to hyperthyroidism patients, and high-dose intravenous methylprednisolone was given to ophthalmopathy patients. Thyroid tissue and blood T-cell repertoires from about six Graves' hyperthyroidism patients were also compared in the study. Study-wide conclusions, independent of this receptor: Most expanded thyroid clonotypes (frequency above 0.001) were also found in blood, which suggests that blood repertoires may mirror thyroid immune responses. Ophthalmopathy was separated from stable hyperthyroidism by a 13 V-J signature model, with around 90% sensitivity and roughly 81% specificity obtained in cross-validation and 80%/75% obtained in testing. During validation, the model predicted progression to ophthalmopathy a median of roughly six months ahead of onset, with roughly 65% sensitivity and around 73% specificity. No statistical method was used to set the sample size in advance, and investigators knew the group allocation.

Amplification of TCR beta CDR3 regions was carried out from RNA transcripts. The first round of RT-PCR for the TCR CDR3 was performed with the HTBI primer set and the Qiagen OneStep RT-PCR kit. The libraries were constructed in a second round of multiplex PCR and then size-selected and purified. Libraries were sequenced paired-end with 100 bp reads on an Illumina HiSeq2000. Per the authors' processing: SOAPnuke was used to process the raw data, with reads discarded if the reads contained adapters or uncalled bases, had a mean Phred below 15, or lacked an exact constant-primer or identifier match. COPE v1.2.5 was used to merge the high-quality paired reads, and each unique nucleotide sequence was defined as a clonotype. MiTCR v1.1 was used to align clonotypes to the IMGT TRBV, TRBD and TRBJ reference segments. The analysis was restricted to V-J combinations with a frequency above 0.0001, which together covered just over 98% of the repertoires. The TCS score was defined as the ratio of F50 (clonal expansion) to E x V (chaos), calculated using BLOSUM62-based TCRdist between CDR3 peptides within each V-J. Welch's t-statistics and random forest reduced fewer than 600 V-J features to roughly 13, which were used in a naive Bayes classifier (R e1071). TCRdb reanalyzed the raw reads on its own, using fastp at Q25 for trimming and MiXCR for clone calling, and kept in-frame beta chains. Under each unique CDR3 protein, matching rows form one entry showing the most common genes and DNA. TCRdb, not the original authors, processed these V and J calls. Present in this sample are around 300,000 distinct CDR3 sequences, roughly 15% of which were seen just once. Of the sample, roughly 8.5% is held by the ten largest clones.

The trim is 1 base for V and 1 base for J, with a gap of 8 bases between the germline ends. The CDR3 covers 14 residues, taking in both the cysteine and the phenylalanine. Only the CDR3 DNA stays, 42 bases, in frame from base 1. CDR1 SGHTA and CDR2 FQGNSA were looked up in the germline V gene. Hyperthyroidism patients were aged 18 to 65 years and newly diagnosed, with disease duration of less than 2 months. Patients with uncontrolled infections, other autoimmune diseases, pregnancy or lactation were excluded. Diagnoses relied on clinical symptoms, serum thyroxine and TRAb, thyroid ultrasound and orbital computed tomography. For progressor patients, blood was drawn at the first diagnosis of hyperthyroidism, before any ophthalmopathy symptoms had appeared. Ficoll-Paque density gradient centrifugation was used to isolate PBMCs from about 9.4 ml of fresh peripheral blood. Progressor patients were first diagnosed with Graves' hyperthyroidism and then developed ophthalmopathy during follow-up. Total RNA was extracted with Trizol reagent, and quality was checked on an Agilent 2100 Bioanalyzer.

Notes on this clonotype: Its specific antigen is unknown. Just one base apart from a much larger clone, this may be a read error.

This receptor was taken from a woman aged 25 to 45 with Graves' hyperthyroidism that later progressed to Graves' ophthalmopathy. Sequenced material: blood. The chain couples TRBV7-2 to TRBJ2-7; the D gene could be either TRBD1 or TRBD2, each agreeing at 5 bases. The sequenced DNA: TGTGCCAGCAGCTTAGTAGGGGAGTCCTACGAGCAGTACTTC. Its protein reads: CASSLVGESYEQYF.